Presented here are 24 T cell receptor beta chains from one specimen sequenced in a study of a mutant IDH1 vaccine in newly diagnosed glioma. No antigen has been assigned to these receptors. The data were produced by immunoSEQ multiplex PCR, yet TCRdb's version contains in-frame clones alone and is incomplete. The top ten hold around 1.9% of the sample, which has over 55,000 clones, roughly 90% seen once. Time point indicated: week 11, during vaccination. Alongside topical imiquimod, each dose of vaccine comprised 300 ug of mutant IDH1 20-mer peptide. The material was PBMCs, obtained from a glioma patient whose treatment included an IDH1 peptide vaccine. The receptors originated from a man aged 35-49 years with glioma.

This clone has just a few counts. The gene calls are TRBV5-8 and TRBJ2-7; either TRBD1 or TRBD2 may supply D (6 bases each). Per the germline V gene, CDR1 is SGHTS and CDR2 is YDEGEE. V shed 3 bases and J shed 2 bases, with 9 bases lying between them. There are 13 residues in the CDR3. CDR3 in amino acids: CASSSRGAYEQYF. As DNA, the CDR3 is TGTGCCAGCAGCTCTAGGGGGGCCTACGAGCAGTACTTC. Complete variable domain (other parts from reference TRBV5-8 and TRBJ2-7): EAGVTQSPTHLIKTRGQQATLRCSPISGHTSVYWYQQALGLGLQFLLWYDEGEERNRGNFPPRFSGRQFPNYSSELNVNALELEDSALYLCASSSRGAYEQYFGPGTRLTVT.

The chain uses TRBV5-6 and TRBJ1-2; TRBD1 matches at 7 bases. The ends lost 2 bases at V and 3 bases at J; junction bases unmatched: 10. Looked up from germline, CDR1 is SGHDT and CDR2 is YYEEEE. The CDR3 has 16 amino acids. Written as DNA, the CDR3 is TGTGCCAGCAGCTTTGACACAGGGGCAGTAGACTATGGCTACACCTTC. Translating it yields CASSFDTGAVDYGYTF. The full variable domain, in which reference TRBV5-6 and TRBJ1-2 provide the parts outside the CDR3, is DAGVTQSPTHLIKTRGQQVTLRCSPKSGHDTVSWYQQALGQGPQFIFQYYEEEERQRGNFPDRFSGHQFPNYSSELNVNALLLGDSALYLCASSFDTGAVDYGYTFGSGTRLTVV.

The CDR3 bases are TGTGCCAGCAGCTTGGCTCAATCCTACGAGCAGTACTTC. This sequence encodes CASSLAQSYEQYF. The chain employs TRBV5-5 and TRBJ2-7, with D uncertain. The CDR3 runs 13 residues. Germline lookup yields CDR1 SGHKS and CDR2 YYEKEE (reference sequence). Trimming shortened V by 0 bases and J by 1 base, and 5 bases separated the two germline ends. Drawing the rest from reference TRBV5-5 and TRBJ2-7, the complete variable domain is DAGVTQSPTHLIKTRGQQVTLRCSPISGHKSVSWYQQVLGQGPQFIFQYYEKEERGRGNFPDRFSARQFPNYSSELNVNALLLGDSALYLCASSLAQSYEQYFGPGTRLTVT.

The rearrangement links TRBV6-5 to TRBJ1-1; D unresolved. V was pared by 2 bases and J by 5 bases, with 12 bases between. CDR1 and CDR2 from the germline V gene are MNHEY and SVGAGI. CDR3 length equals 14 residues. The CDR3 DNA sequence: TGTGCCAGCAGTTACAGGGTTGATTCGACTGAAGCTTTCTTT. Protein: CASSYRVDSTEAFF.

The rearrangement links TRBV6-4 to TRBJ2-1; 10 nucleotides line up with TRBD2. Germline values: CDR1 MRHNA, CDR2 SNTAGT. The CDR3 totals 13 residues. Losses at the gene ends were 8 bases for V and 9 bases for J; bases not matched to a gene: 7. The CDR3 region is CASGASGSTEQFF. The CDR3 DNA reads as TGTGCCAGCGGGGCTAGCGGGAGTACTGAGCAGTTCTTC.

The genes are TRBV20-1 and TRBJ1-3; D is uncertain. This CDR3 has 11 residues. The germline V gene has CDR1 DFQATT and CDR2 SNEGSKA (reference sequence). The CDR3 spells CSVGRGNTIYF. The CDR3 DNA follows: TGCAGCGTTGGCCGTGGAAACACCATATATTTT.

Notes on this clone: This is likely a read error, given that the CDR3 carries no conserved phenylalanine or tryptophan at its end. No DNA is shown, since the ends of the CDR3 on it are uncertain; the CDR3 is the one TCRdb lists. The gene calls are TRBV11-2 and TRBJ1-2. Germline V gene lookup returns CDR1 SGHAT and CDR2 FQNNGV. The CDR3 contains 13 residues when both ends are counted. The chain's CDR3 is CASSSTTIHLGQL.

The genes are TRBV19 and TRBJ1-2; no clear D gene. Trimming removed 3 bases at V and 5 bases at J, with 10 bases between. The CDR3 is made up of 13 amino acids. Germline assignment: CDR1 LNHDA and CDR2 SQIVND (reference sequence). Here the CDR3 reads CASSIGVQYGYTF. CDR3 bases: TGTGCCAGTAGTATTGGGGTGCAGTATGGCTACACCTTC.

The chain has TRBV5-4 and TRBJ2-5, with D possibly matching TRBD1 (6 bases). Germline V gene sequence: CDR1 SGHNT, CDR2 YYREEE (reference sequence). V lost 4 bases and J lost 5, with 15 bases in between. The CDR3 extends over 14 amino acids. CDR3 amino acids: CASSASGARETQYF. The DNA of the CDR3 is TGTGCCAGCAGCGCCTCAGGGGCCAGGGAGACCCAGTACTTC.

The chain couples TRBV18 to TRBJ1-3, with a possible D match to TRBD1 (5 bases). This CDR3 has 20 residues. V was clipped by 3 bases and J by 0 bases, with 24 bases between them. Germline assignment: CDR1 KGHSH and CDR2 LQKENI. This CDR3 reads CASSPQQHTRGQGSGNTIYF. The CDR3 DNA reads TGTGCCAGCTCACCGCAACAGCATACGAGGGGCCAAGGCTCTGGAAACACCATATATTTT. Full variable domain (remainder filled in from reference TRBV18 and TRBJ1-3): NAGVMQNPRHLVRRRGQEARLRCSPMKGHSHVYWYRQLPEEGLKFMVYLQKENIIDESGMPKERFSAEFPKEGPSILRIQQVVRGDSAAYFCASSPQQHTRGQGSGNTIYFGEGSWLTVV.

The chain links TRBV6-5 to TRBJ2-3; D not resolved. The germline V gene has CDR1 MNHEY and CDR2 SVGAGI. There are 14 residues in the CDR3. Trimming shortened V by 7 bases and J by 1 base, and 12 bases separated the two germline ends. The CDR3 bases are TGTGCCAGCAAGAAGTGGTGGGGCACAGATACGCAGTATTTT. The encoded protein is CASKKWWGTDTQYF.

The rearrangement links TRBV29-1 to TRBJ2-1; D unclear. This CDR3 has 13 amino acids. Germline V gene lookup returns CDR1 SQVTM and CDR2 ANQGSEA. V lost 7 bases, J lost 7 bases, and 17 bases lay in between. CDR3 DNA sequence: TGCAGCGGGCGGCCCGGTACGACAAATGAGCAGTTCTTC. Its translation is CSGRPGTTNEQFF.

The genes are TRBV6-6 and TRBJ2-2; D is unresolved. V was clipped by 6 bases and J by 3 bases, with 17 bases between them. CDR1 and CDR2 (germline): MNHNY, SVGAGI (reference sequence). The CDR3 extends over 16 amino acids. The DNA for the CDR3 is TGTGCCAGCAGCTGGGGTGACATACATGACACCGGGGAGCTGTTTTTT. It translates to CASSWGDIHDTGELFF.

This chain links TRBV29-1 with TRBJ2-5; no firm D call. V was shortened by 4 bases and J by 5 bases, with 5 bases between the two germline ends. Germline V CDR1 and CDR2: SQVTM, ANQGSEA. CDR3 length: 10 residues. CDR3 coding DNA: TGCAGCGTTGGGGCTGAGACCCAGTACTTC. Its protein product is CSVGAETQYF.

The chain recombines TRBV5-3 with TRBJ2-7; possibly TRBD2 for D (6 bases). TRBV5-3 is filed as an ORF, its function uncertain. Trimming stripped 4 bases from V and 6 bases from J, with 29 bases between. The length of the CDR3 is 18 residues. CDR3 protein: CARSRAWGLGTPQGEQYF. Written as DNA, the CDR3 is TGTGCCAGAAGCCGGGCTTGGGGATTAGGGACTCCCCAGGGCGAGCAGTACTTC.

This chain connects TRBV6-6 to TRBJ2-5; no reliable D call. Between the trimmed V and J ends, which lost 6 bases and 5 bases, there was a span of 7 bases. Germline CDR1 is MNHNY and CDR2 is SVGAGI (reference sequence). CDR3 length: 11 amino acids. The CDR3 protein is CASSRQETQYF. The CDR3 bases are TGTGCCAGCAGCCGCCAGGAGACCCAGTACTTC.

J is TRBJ2-7 and V is TRBV9; TRBD2 matches at 10 bases. The V gene end was trimmed by 0 bases and the J gene end by 0 bases; junction bases not matched to a gene: 3. Germline lookup yields CDR1 SGDLS and CDR2 YYNGEE. This CDR3 is built from 16 residues. CDR3 in amino acids: CASSVVASGSSYEQYF. The CDR3 DNA reads TGTGCCAGCAGCGTAGTCGCTAGCGGGAGCTCCTACGAGCAGTACTTC.

The chain uses TRBV19 and TRBJ1-2, with TRBD1 matching 11 bases. Germline V lookup: CDR1 LNHDA, CDR2 SQIVND (reference sequence). This CDR3 spans 14 amino acids. V gave up 6 bases and J gave up 6 bases; unmatched junction bases: 6. The CDR3 spells CASRTGTGGNGYTF. The CDR3 DNA reads as TGTGCCAGTAGGACCGGGACAGGGGGAAATGGCTACACCTTC. Looking up the rest from reference TRBV19 and TRBJ1-2 gives the full variable domain: DGGITQSPKYLFRKEGQNVTLSCEQNLNHDAMYWYRQDPGQGLRLIYYSQIVNDFQKGDIAEGYSVSREKKESFPLTVTSAQKNPTAFYLCASRTGTGGNGYTFGSGTRLTVV.

This sequence joins TRBV7-2 and TRBJ1-2; unclear D gene. From germline, CDR1 is SGHTA and CDR2 FQGNSA. This CDR3 has 16 amino acids. V was trimmed by 5 bases and J by 4 bases, leaving 20 bases between them. The CDR3 nucleotides read TGTGCCAGCAGCCCAAGGGTGGCAACCCTCTTCTATGGCTACACCTTC. Translating it yields CASSPRVATLFYGYTF.

The J gene is TRBJ1-6, the V gene TRBV28; unclear D gene. The germline V gene has CDR1 MDHEN and CDR2 SYDVKM. V dropped 2 bases and J dropped 9 bases, with 8 bases sitting between them. This CDR3 contains 13 residues. The CDR3 DNA reads TGTGCCAGCAGTTTAGTAGGCACTTCACCCCTCCACTTT. Translated: CASSLVGTSPLHF.

V gene TRBV6-5 combines with J gene TRBJ2-7; TRBD2 matches at 9 bases. CDR3 length: 14 amino acids. CDR1 is MNHEY and CDR2 is SVGAGI in the germline V gene. Trimming took 5 bases from V and 3 from J; bases not matched to a gene: 5. The CDR3: CASSTTSGYYEQYF. The DNA of the CDR3 is TGTGCCAGCAGTACGACTAGCGGATACTACGAGCAGTACTTC.

This clone was recorded only once. The gene calls are TRBV18 and TRBJ1-2; D remains ambiguous. The CDR3 length is 14 residues. Germline V gene data show CDR1 as KGHSH and CDR2 as LQKENI. V shed 2 bases and J shed 3 bases, with 10 bases lying between them. CDR3 sequence: CASSPGQDYYGYTF. The CDR3 coding sequence is TGTGCCAGCTCACCAGGGCAGGACTACTATGGCTACACCTTC.

Regarding this clone: Other DNA sequences in this sample translate to the same CDR3. J is TRBJ1-2 and V is TRBV15; 9 nucleotides line up with TRBD1. CDR3 size: 16 residues. Germline values: CDR1 LNHNV, CDR2 YYDKDF (reference sequence). After removal of 0 bases from V and 5 bases from J, the junction contained 7 bases not matched to a gene. DNA of the CDR3: TGTGCCACCAGCAGAGATTTACAGGGGGCCGGATATGGCTACACCTTC. It yields the protein CATSRDLQGAGYGYTF.

The rearrangement joins TRBV18 to TRBJ1-1; D might be TRBD1 (5 bases). CDR1 and CDR2 from the germline V gene are KGHSH and LQKENI. The CDR3 sequence is 13 residues long. V was clipped by 5 bases and J by 4 bases, with 11 bases between them. CDR3 sequence (DNA): TGTGCCAGCTCATCAGGGTTGGGCACTGAAGCTTTCTTT. Its translation: CASSSGLGTEAFF.